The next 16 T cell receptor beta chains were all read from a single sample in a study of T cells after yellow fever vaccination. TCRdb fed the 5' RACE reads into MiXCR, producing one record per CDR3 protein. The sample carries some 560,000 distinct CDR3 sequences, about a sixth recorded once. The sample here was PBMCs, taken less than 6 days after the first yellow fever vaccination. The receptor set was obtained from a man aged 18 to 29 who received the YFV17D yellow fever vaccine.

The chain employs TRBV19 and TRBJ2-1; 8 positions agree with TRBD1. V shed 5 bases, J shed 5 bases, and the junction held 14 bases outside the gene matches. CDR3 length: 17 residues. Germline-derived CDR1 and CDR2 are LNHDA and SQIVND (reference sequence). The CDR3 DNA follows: TGTGCCAGTAGTCTCGGACAGGGAGGTCCCCAAAACAATGAGCAGTTCTTC. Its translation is CASSLGQGGPQNNEQFF.

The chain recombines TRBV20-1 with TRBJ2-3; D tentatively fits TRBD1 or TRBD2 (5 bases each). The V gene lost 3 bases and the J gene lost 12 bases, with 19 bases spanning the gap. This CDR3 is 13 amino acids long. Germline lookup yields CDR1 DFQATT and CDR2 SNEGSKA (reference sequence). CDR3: CSARGESGPIQYF. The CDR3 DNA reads TGCAGTGCTAGGGGTGAATCGGGACCGATCCAGTATTTT.

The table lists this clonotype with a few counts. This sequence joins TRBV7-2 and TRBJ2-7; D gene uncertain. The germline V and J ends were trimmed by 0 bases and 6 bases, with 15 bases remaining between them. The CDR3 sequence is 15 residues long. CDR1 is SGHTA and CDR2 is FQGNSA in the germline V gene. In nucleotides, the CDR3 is TGTGCCAGCAGCTTAGCCACAGCATTCGCCTCCGAGCAGTACTTC. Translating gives CASSLATAFASEQYF.

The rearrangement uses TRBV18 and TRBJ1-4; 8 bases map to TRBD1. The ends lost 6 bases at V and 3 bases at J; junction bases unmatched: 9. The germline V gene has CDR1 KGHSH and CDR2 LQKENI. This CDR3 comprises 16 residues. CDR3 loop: CASSLRQGSANEKLFF. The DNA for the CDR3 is TGTGCCAGCTCTCTTCGACAGGGGTCGGCTAATGAAAAACTGTTTTTT.

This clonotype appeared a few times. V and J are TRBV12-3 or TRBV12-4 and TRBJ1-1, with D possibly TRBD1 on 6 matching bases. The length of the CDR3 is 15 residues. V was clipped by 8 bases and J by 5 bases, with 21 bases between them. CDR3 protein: CASRPGELGYTEAFF. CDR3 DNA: TGTGCCAGCCGCCCAGGGGAGTTGGGGTATACTGAAGCTTTCTTT.

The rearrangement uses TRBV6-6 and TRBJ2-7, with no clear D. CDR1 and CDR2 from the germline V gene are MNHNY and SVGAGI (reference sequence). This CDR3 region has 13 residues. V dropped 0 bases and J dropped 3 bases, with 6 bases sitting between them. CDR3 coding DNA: TGTGCCAGCAGTTACTCAGCTGACTACGAGCAGTACGTC. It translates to CASSYSADYEQYV.

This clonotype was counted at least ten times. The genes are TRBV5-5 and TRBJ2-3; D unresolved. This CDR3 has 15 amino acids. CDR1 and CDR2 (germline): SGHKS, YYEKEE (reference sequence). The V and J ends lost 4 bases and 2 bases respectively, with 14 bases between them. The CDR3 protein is CASSVGAADTDTQYF. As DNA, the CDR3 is TGTGCCAGCAGCGTGGGCGCGGCTGACACAGATACGCAGTATTTT.

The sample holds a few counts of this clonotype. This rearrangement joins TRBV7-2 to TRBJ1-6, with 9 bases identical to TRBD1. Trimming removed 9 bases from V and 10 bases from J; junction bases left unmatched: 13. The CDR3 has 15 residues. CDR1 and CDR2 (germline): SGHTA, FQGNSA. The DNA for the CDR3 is TGTGCCAGTGAGACTAAAGGGACAGGGCTCTCACCCCTCCACTTT. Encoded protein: CASETKGTGLSPLHF. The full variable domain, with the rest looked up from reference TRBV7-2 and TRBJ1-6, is GAGVSQSPSNKVTEKGKDVELRCDPISGHTALYWYRQSLGQGLEFLIYFQGNSAPDKSGLPSDRFSAERTGGSVSTLTIQRTQQEDSAVYLCASETKGTGLSPLHFGNGTRLTVT.

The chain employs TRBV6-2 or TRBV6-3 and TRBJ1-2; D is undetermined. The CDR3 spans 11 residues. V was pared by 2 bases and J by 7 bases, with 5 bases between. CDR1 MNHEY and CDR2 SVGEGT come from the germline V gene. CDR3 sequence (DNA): TGTGCCAGCAGTTACGGTACTGGCTACACCTTC. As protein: CASSYGTGYTF.

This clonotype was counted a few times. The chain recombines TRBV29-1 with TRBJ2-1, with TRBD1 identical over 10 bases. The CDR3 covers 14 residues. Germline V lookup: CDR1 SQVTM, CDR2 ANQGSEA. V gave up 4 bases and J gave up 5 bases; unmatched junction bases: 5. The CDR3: CSVVIGTGDNEQFF. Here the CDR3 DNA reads TGCAGCGTTGTGATTGGGACAGGGGACAATGAGCAGTTCTTC.

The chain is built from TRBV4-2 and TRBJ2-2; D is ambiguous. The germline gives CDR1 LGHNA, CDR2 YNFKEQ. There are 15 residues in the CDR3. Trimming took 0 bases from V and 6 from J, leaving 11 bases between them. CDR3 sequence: CASSQDDAQAGELFF. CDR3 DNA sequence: TGTGCCAGCAGCCAAGACGACGCGCAGGCCGGGGAGCTGTTTTTT.

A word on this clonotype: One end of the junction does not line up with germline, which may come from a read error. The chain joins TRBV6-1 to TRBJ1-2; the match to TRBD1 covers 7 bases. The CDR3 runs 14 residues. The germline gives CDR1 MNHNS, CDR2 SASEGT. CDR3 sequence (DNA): TGTGCCAGCAGTCAAGCACAGGGGTTCTATGGCTACACCTTC. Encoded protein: CASSQAQGFYGYTF.

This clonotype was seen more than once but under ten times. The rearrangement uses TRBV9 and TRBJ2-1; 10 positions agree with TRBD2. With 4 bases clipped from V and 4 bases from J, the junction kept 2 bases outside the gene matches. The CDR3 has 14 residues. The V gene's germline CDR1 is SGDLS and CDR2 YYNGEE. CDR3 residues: CASSSGGEYNEQFF. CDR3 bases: TGTGCCAGCAGCAGCGGGGGGGAGTACAATGAGCAGTTCTTC.

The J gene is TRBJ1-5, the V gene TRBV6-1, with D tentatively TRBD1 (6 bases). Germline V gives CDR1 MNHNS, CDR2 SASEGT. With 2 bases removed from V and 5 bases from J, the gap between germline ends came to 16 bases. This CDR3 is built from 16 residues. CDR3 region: CASSERGAVFDQPQHF. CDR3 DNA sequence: TGTGCCAGCAGTGAACGGGGGGCGGTTTTCGATCAGCCCCAGCATTTT.

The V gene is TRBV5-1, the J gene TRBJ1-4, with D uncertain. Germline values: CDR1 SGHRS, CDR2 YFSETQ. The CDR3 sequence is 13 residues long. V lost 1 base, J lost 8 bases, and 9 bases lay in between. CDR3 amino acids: CASSLWGSEKLFF. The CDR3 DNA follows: TGCGCCAGCAGCTTGTGGGGAAGCGAAAAACTGTTTTTT.

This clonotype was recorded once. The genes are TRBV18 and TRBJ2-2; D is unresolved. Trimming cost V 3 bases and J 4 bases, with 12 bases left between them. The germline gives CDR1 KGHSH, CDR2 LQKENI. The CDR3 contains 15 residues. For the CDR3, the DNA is TGTGCCAGCTCACCGTCGTTCGGTCTCACCGGGGAGCTGTTTTTT. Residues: CASSPSFGLTGELFF.